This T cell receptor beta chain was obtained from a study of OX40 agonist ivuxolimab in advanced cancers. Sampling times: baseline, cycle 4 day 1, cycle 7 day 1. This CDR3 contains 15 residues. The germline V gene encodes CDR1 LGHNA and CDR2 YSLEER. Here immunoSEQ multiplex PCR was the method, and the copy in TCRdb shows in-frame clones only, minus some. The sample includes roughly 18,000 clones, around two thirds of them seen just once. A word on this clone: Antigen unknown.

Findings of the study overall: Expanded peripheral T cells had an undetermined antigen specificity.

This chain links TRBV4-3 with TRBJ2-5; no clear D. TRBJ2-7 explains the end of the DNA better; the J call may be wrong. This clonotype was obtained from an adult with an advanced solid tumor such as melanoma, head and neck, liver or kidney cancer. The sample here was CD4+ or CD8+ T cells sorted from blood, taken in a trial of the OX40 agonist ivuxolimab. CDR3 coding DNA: TGCGCCAGCAGCCAAGATAACTCGTTTTTCTACGAGCAGTACTTC. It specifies CASSQDNSFFYEQYF.